The text below deals with one T cell receptor beta chain. Its antigen is as yet unknown. The entry originates in a study of cytomegalovirus exposure and HLA in healthy donors. Study-wide findings and caveats: Earlier analysis yielded a pattern in which most TCR beta V segments were productive about 87% or about 30% of the time. An analysis that came later showed most CMV-associated TCR beta chains appearing HLA-restricted.

The CDR3 spans 13 residues. Germline-derived CDR1 and CDR2 are MDHEN and SYDVKM. With 60 Vbeta and 13 Jbeta primers, the PCR was carried out. Assay used: immunoSEQ multiplex PCR; TCRdb lists only in-frame clones, some missing. The table includes roughly 130,000 clones, approximately 80% detected once. This clonotype originated in a man between 18 and 35 years old in good health and CMV-seronegative. This rearrangement joins TRBV28 to TRBJ2-5, with 9 positions matching TRBD2. The J call is doubtful: the DNA matches TRBJ2-7 better. The sequenced sample was PBMCs. CDR3 bases: TGTGCCACCCAGCGGGGGGCTCCCTACGAGCAGTACTTC. Translated: CATQRGAPYEQYF.